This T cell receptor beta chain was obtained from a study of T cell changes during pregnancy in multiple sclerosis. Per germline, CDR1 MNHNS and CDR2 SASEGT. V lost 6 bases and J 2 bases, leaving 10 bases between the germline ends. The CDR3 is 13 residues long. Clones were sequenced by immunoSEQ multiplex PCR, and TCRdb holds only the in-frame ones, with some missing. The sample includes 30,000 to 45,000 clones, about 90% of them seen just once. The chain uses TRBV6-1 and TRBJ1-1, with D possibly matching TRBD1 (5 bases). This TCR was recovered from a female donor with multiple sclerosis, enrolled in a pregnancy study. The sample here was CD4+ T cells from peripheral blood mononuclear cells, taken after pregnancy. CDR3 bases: TGTGCCAGCAGGGAACAGGCTAACACTGAAGCTTTCTTT. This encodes CASREQANTEAFF.